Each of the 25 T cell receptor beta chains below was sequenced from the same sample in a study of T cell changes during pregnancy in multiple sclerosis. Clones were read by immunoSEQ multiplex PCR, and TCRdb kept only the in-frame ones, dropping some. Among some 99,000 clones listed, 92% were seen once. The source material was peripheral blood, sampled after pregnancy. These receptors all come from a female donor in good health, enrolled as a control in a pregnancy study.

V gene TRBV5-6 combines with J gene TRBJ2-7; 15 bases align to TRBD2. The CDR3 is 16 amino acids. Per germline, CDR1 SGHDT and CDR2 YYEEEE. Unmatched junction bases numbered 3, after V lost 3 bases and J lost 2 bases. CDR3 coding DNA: TGTGCCAGCAGCTGGGGACTAGCGGGGGGCCCCTACGAGCAGTACTTC. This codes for CASSWGLAGGPYEQYF.

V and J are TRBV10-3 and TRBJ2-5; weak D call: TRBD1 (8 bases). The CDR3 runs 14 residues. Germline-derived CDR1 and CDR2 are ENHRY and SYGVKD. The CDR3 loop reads CATTQQGGGETQYF. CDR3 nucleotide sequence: TGTGCAACTACTCAACAGGGGGGAGGGGAGACCCAGTACTTC.

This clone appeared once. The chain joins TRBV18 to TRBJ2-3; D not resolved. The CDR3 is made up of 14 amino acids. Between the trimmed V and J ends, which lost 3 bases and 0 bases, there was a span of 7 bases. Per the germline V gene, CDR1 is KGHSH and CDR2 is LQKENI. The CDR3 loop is CASSPGRSTDTQYF. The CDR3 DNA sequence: TGTGCCAGCTCACCGGGCCGGAGCACAGATACGCAGTATTTT. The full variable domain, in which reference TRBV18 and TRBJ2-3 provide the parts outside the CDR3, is NAGVMQNPRHLVRRRGQEARLRCSPMKGHSHVYWYRQLPEEGLKFMVYLQKENIIDESGMPKERFSAEFPKEGPSILRIQQVVRGDSAAYFCASSPGRSTDTQYFGPGTRLTVL.

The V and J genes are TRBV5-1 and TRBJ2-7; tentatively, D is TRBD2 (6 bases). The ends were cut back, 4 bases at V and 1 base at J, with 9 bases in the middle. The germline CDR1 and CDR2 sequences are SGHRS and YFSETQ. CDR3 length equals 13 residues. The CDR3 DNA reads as TGCGCCAGCAGCCCCGGACTATCCTACGAGCAGTACTTC. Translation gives CASSPGLSYEQYF.

Here the CDR3 DNA reads TGTGCCAGCAGTTACTCGGTGACAGGGAATAGCAATCAGCCCCAGCATTTT. Its translation: CASSYSVTGNSNQPQHF. The rearrangement links TRBV27 to TRBJ1-5; TRBD1 agrees at 7 bases. V dropped 4 bases and J dropped 0; count of bases not matched to a gene: 9. CDR1 MNHEY and CDR2 SMNVEV come from the germline V gene (reference sequence). The CDR3 is 17 residues long.

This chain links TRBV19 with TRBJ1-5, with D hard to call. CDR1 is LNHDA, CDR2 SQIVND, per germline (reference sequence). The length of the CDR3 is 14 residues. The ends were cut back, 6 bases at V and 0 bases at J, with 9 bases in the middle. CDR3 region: CASRGEYSNQPQHF. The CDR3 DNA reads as TGTGCCAGTAGGGGAGAATATAGCAATCAGCCCCAGCATTTT.

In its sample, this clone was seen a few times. The DNA of the CDR3 is TGTGCCAGCAGCCCACCCCGCGCGGGAGCTGATAATGAGCAGTTCTTC. This codes for CASSPPRAGADNEQFF. The V and J genes are TRBV7-8 and TRBJ2-1; 7 nucleotides align to TRBD2. J gave up 7 bases and V 5 bases, and 14 bases lay outside the gene matches. The CDR3 sequence is 16 residues long. Per germline, CDR1 SGHVS and CDR2 FQNEAQ.

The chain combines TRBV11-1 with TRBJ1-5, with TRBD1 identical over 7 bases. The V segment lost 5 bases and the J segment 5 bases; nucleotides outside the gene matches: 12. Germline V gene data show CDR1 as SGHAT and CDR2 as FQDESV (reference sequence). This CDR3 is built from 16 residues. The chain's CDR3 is CASSRKAGGNYQPQHF. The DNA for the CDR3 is TGTGCCAGCAGCAGAAAGGCAGGGGGTAACTATCAGCCCCAGCATTTT.

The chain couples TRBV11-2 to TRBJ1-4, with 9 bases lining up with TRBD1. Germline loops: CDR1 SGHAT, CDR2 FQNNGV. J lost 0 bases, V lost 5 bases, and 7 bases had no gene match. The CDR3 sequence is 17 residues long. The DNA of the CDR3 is TGTGCCAGCAGCACATACAGGGGGCGGGCAACTAATGAAAAACTGTTTTTT. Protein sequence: CASSTYRGRATNEKLFF.

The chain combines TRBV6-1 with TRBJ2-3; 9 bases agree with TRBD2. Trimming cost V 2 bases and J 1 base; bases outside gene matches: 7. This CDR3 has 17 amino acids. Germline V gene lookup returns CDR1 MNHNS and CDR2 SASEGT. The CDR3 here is CASSEHLIAGGTDTQYF. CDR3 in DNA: TGTGCCAGCAGTGAACACCTTATAGCGGGAGGCACAGATACGCAGTATTTT.

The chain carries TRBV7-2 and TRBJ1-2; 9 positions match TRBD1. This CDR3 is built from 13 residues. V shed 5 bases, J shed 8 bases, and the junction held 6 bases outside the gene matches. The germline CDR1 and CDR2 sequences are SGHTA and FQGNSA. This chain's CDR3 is CASSQQGAWGYTF. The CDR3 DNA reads TGTGCCAGCAGCCAACAGGGGGCCTGGGGCTACACCTTC.

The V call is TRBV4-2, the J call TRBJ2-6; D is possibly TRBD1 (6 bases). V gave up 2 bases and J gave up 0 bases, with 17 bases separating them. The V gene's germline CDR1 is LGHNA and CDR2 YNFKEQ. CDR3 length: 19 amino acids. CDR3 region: CASSQLVPGAGSGANVLTF. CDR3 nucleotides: TGTGCCAGCAGCCAACTTGTTCCAGGGGCCGGCTCTGGGGCCAACGTCCTGACTTTC.

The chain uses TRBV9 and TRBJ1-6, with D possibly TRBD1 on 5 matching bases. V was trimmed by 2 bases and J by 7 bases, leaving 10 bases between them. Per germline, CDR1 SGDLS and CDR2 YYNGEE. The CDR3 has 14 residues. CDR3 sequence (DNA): TGTGCCAGCAGCGTGGAGGGGTTCAATTCACCCCTCCACTTT. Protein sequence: CASSVEGFNSPLHF.

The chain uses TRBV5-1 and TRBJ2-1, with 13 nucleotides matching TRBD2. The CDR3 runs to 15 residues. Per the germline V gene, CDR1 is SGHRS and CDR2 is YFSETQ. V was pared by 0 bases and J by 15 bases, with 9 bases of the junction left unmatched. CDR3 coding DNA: TGCGCCAGCAGCTTGGAACTAGCGGGAGGGCCTATCCGGTTCTTC. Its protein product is CASSLELAGGPIRFF.

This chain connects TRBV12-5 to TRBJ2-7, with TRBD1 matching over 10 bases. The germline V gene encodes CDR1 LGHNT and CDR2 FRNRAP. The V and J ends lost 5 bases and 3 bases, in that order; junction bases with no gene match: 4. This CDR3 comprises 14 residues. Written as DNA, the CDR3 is TGTGCTAGTGGTACCAGGACAGGGGGCTACGAGCAGTACTTC. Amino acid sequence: CASGTRTGGYEQYF.

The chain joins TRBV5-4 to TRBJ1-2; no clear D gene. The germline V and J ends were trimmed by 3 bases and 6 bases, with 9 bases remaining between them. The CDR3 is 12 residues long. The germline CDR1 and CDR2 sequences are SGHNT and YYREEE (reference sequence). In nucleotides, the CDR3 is TGTGCCAGCAGCTCTGACATCCATGGCTACACCTTC. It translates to CASSSDIHGYTF.

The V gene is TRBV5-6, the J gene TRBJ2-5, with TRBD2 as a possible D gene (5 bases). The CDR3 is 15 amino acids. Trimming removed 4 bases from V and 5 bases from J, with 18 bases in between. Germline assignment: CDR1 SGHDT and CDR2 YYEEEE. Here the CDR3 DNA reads TGTGCCAGCAGCCCCTGGGGATCGTCGGGGGAGACCCAGTACTTC. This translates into CASSPWGSSGETQYF.

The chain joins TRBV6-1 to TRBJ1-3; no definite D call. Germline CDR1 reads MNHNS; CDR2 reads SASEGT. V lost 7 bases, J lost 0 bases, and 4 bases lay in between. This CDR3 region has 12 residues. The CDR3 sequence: CASTYSGNTIYF. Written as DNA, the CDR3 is TGTGCCAGCACCTACTCTGGAAACACCATATATTTT.

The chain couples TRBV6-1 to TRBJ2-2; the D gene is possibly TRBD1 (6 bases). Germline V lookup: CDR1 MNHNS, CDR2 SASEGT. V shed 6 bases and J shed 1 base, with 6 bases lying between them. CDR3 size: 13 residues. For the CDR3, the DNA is TGTGCCAGCAGGGACAGGAACACCGGGGAGCTGTTTTTT. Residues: CASRDRNTGELFF.

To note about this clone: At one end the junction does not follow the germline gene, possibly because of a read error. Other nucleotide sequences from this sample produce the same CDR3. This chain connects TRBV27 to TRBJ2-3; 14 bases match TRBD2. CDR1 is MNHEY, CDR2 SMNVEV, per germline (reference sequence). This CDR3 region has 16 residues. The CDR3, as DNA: TGTGCCAGCAGTGGTCGACTAGCGGGAGGGCGAGATACACAGTATTTT. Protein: CASSGRLAGGRDTQYF.

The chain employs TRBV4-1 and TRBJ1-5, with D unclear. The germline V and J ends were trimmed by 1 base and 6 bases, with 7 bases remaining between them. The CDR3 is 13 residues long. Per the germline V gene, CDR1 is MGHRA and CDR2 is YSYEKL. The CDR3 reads CASSQVTSQPQHF. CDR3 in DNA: TGCGCCAGCAGCCAAGTTACAAGTCAGCCCCAGCATTTT.

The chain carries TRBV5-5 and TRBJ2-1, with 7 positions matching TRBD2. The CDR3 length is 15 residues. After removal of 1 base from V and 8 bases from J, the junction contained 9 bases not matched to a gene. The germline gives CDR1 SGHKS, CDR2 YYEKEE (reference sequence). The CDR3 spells CASSLLWAGVDEQFF. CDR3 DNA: TGTGCCAGCAGCTTGCTGTGGGCGGGGGTCGATGAGCAGTTCTTC.

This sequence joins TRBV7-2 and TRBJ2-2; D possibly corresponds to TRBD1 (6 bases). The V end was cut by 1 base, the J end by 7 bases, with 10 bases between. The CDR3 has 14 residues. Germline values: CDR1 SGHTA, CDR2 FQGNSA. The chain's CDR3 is CASSLGGHNGELFF. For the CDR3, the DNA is TGTGCCAGCAGCTTAGGGGGACATAACGGGGAGCTGTTTTTT.

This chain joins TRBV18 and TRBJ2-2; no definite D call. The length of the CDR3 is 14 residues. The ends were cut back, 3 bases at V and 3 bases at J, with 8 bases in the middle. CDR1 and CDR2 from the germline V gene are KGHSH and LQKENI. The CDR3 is CASSPKSDTGELFF. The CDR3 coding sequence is TGTGCCAGCTCACCCAAGTCGGACACCGGGGAGCTGTTTTTT.

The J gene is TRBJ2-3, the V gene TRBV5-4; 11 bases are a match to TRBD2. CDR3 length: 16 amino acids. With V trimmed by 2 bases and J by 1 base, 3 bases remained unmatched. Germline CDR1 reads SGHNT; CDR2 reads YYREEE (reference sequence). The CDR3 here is CASSFGGLAGTDTQYF. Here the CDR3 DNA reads TGTGCCAGCAGCTTCGGGGGACTAGCGGGCACAGATACGCAGTATTTT.